The T cell receptor beta chain described here comes from a study of blood T cell repertoires in COVID-19. Study at large: The samples span acute and convalescent COVID-19 from the United States, Italy and Spain. PBMCs, B-cell-depleted T cells, or T cells provided the cDNA or gDNA that made up the material.

In the source study's methods: By means of reference gene primer amplification, nucleated cell counts were estimated. Repertoires were generated with immunoSEQ multiplex PCR, while TCRdb's copy carries only in-frame clones and drops some. V, J and clone size derive from that table, while D and trimming were established from the DNA sequence. The data contain some 82,000 clones, 81% of them singletons. V was clipped by 2 bases and J by 1 base, with 5 bases between them. This CDR3 spans 13 amino acids. The sequence came from an older man with acute or convalescent COVID-19. The chain has TRBV12-3 or TRBV12-4 and TRBJ1-1; unclear D gene. Sequenced: peripheral blood. CDR3 nucleotide sequence: TGTGCCAGCAGTTTACTAGCGAACACTGAAGCTTTCTTT. It codes for CASSLLANTEAFF.